Below, one T cell receptor beta chain is given with its context. Its target is unknown. This entry is derived from a study of beta chain features in type 1 diabetes. Study-wide results and limits: A potential PCR bias toward shorter templates would be equal in patient and control samples. The study found moderately but significantly shorter TCRB CDR3s in all four CD4+ subsets of Type 1 diabetes patients.

cDNA synthesis used the whole RNA isolate, giving expressed TCRB sequences. The data were produced by immunoSEQ multiplex PCR, yet TCRdb's version contains in-frame clones alone and is incomplete. The sample records about 660,000 clones, over 11% being singletons. Trimming took 3 bases from V and 2 from J, leaving 11 bases between them. The germline gives CDR1 SGDLS, CDR2 YYNGEE. This CDR3 has 14 residues. Sequenced material: naive CD4+ T cells from blood. The chain recombines TRBV9 with TRBJ1-2; D might be TRBD1 (5 bases). The TCR comes from a man between 18 and 35 years old with type 1 diabetes. CDR3 bases: TGTGCCAGCAGCGCAGTGAAGGGGAACTATGGCTACACCTTC. Encoded protein: CASSAVKGNYGYTF. The full variable domain, with the rest looked up from reference TRBV9 and TRBJ1-2, is DSGVTQTPKHLITATGQRVTLRCSPRSGDLSVYWYQQSLDQGLQFLIQYYNGEERAKGNILERFSAQQFPDLHSELNLSSLELGDSALYFCASSAVKGNYGYTFGSGTRLTVV.